This entry is about one T cell receptor (beta chain). What it recognizes is unknown. A modified ARM-PCR protocol with three rounds of nested PCR amplified TCRbeta. TCRdb ran MiXCR on the multiplex PCR reads and lists one entry per CDR3 protein. There are almost 75,000 distinct CDR3 sequences in the sample; less than 75% occur only once, and roughly 26% lies in the top ten. The data were obtained in a study of tumor and adjacent non-tumor tissue in lung cancer. About the study: Patients comprised about a dozen adenocarcinoma, a couple of squamous cell carcinoma and 1 small cell lung cancer. Patients were aged about 31 to 85, 10 men and about five women, stage I to III.

Whole-study findings and limits: Normal lung showed higher cumulative top 100 clone frequency than tumor.

No cell sorting was done before RNA was extracted from the tissue. This non-tumor lung sample came from over 3 cm beyond the tumor edge. This CDR3 is 14 amino acids long. CDR1 is SGHAT, CDR2 FQDESV, per germline (reference sequence). The sequencing sample was made of distant non-tumor lung tissue. The rearrangement joins TRBV11-1 to TRBJ2-3; D might be TRBD2 (6 bases). The TCR was taken from a woman in her forties or fifties with non-small cell lung cancer. The CDR3 region is CNGSLAARTDTQYF. The CDR3 nucleotides read TGTAACGGCAGCTTAGCGGCCAGGACAGATACGCAGTATTTT.